This record looks at one T cell receptor beta chain sequence and its context. In the CD4+ fraction, cells were divided into CD45RA+ naive and CD45RA-negative memory subsets. Germline V CDR1 and CDR2: SGHNT, YYREEE (reference sequence). V dropped 2 bases and J dropped 6 bases, with 10 bases sitting between them. This CDR3 has 13 residues. For every subset, genomic DNA was evenly distributed across several immunoSEQ plates. TCRdb's copy holds only in-frame clones and misses some; the assay was immunoSEQ multiplex PCR. The sample includes 2,500,000 or so clones, 90% to 95% of them seen just once. This sample was taken from a study of shared clonotypes between healthy human individuals.

V and J are TRBV5-4 and TRBJ2-3; D may be TRBD2 (5 bases). This TCR derives from a man between 18 and 35 years old in good health. The sample consisted of naive CD4+ T cells sorted from blood. Subset described: CD45RA+ positively selected. The CDR3 loop is CASSFGVPDTQYF. CDR3 DNA: TGTGCCAGCAGCTTCGGGGTCCCGGATACGCAGTATTTT. The full variable domain, rest sourced from reference TRBV5-4 and TRBJ2-3, is ETGVTQSPTHLIKTRGQQVTLRCSSQSGHNTVSWYQQALGQGPQFIFQYYREEENGRGNFPPRFSGLQFPNYSSELNVNALELDDSALYLCASSFGVPDTQYFGPGTRLTVL.